This T cell receptor (beta chain) was sequenced during a study of blood T cell repertoires in COVID-19. Whole-study context: The cDNA or gDNA used as material had been derived from T cells, B-cell-depleted T cells, or PBMCs.

Repertoires were generated with immunoSEQ multiplex PCR, while TCRdb's copy carries only in-frame clones and drops some. This repertoire shows approximately 150,000 clones, approximately 80% found once; its top ten account for roughly 7.3%. CDR3 size: 15 residues. Germline CDR1 and CDR2: SNHLY and FYNNEI. V was trimmed by 2 bases and J by 7 bases, leaving 14 bases between them. The sample comprised PBMCs or T cells enriched from blood (not recorded which). This clonotype was obtained from a woman in her forties or fifties who had recovered from COVID-19. This rearrangement joins TRBV2 to TRBJ1-4, with D possibly being TRBD1 (5 bases). The CDR3, as DNA: TGTGCCAGCAGTGAACTCCCGGGGGTGGGTGAAAAACTGTTTTTT. Its protein is CASSELPGVGEKLFF.